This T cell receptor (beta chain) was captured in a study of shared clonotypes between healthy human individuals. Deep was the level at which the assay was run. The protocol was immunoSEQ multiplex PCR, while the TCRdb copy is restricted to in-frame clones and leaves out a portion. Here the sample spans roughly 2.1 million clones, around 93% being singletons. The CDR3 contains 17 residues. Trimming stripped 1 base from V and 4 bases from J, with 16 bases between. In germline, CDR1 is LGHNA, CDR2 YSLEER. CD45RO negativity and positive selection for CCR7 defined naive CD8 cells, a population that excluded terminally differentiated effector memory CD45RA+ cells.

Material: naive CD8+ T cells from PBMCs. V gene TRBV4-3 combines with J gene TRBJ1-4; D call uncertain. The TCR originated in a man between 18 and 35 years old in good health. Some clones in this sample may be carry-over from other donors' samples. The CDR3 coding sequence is TGCGCCAGCAGCCAAGGGGAACAGCCAGGCTTTAATGAAAAACTGTTTTTT. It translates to CASSQGEQPGFNEKLFF.